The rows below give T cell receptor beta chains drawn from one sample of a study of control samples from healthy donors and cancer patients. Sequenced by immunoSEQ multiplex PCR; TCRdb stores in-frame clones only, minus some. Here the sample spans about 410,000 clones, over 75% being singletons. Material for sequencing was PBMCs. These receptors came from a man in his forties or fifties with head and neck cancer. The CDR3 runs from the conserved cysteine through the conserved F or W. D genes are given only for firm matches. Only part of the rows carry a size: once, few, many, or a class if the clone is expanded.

CDR3aa: CATSDPTGPNEKLFF; CDR3nt: TGTGCCACCAGTGACCCGACAGGGCCCAATGAAAAACTGTTTTTT; abundance: .; d_gene: TRBD1; v_gene: TRBV24-1; j_gene: TRBJ1-4
CDR3aa: CASSFSQWDSMNTEAFF; CDR3nt: TGTGCCAGCAGCTTTTCTCAATGGGACTCCATGAACACTGAAGCTTTCTTT; abundance: .; d_gene: .; v_gene: TRBV7-9; j_gene: TRBJ1-1
CDR3aa: CASSYMGLAGFNEQFF; CDR3nt: TGTGCCAGCAGCTATATGGGACTAGCGGGATTCAATGAGCAGTTCTTC; abundance: .; d_gene: TRBD2; v_gene: TRBV7-2; j_gene: TRBJ2-1
CDR3aa: CASSPIISGANVLTF; CDR3nt: TGTGCCAGCAGCCCTATTATCTCTGGGGCCAACGTCCTGACTTTC; abundance: .; d_gene: .; v_gene: TRBV7-2; j_gene: TRBJ2-6
CDR3aa: CASKTASGNTIYF; CDR3nt: TGTGCCAGCAAGACAGCCTCTGGAAACACCATATATTTT; abundance: .; d_gene: .; v_gene: TRBV7-9; j_gene: TRBJ1-3
CDR3aa: CASSPGTGRVGYTF; CDR3nt: TGTGCCAGCAGCCCTGGGACAGGGAGGGTTGGCTACACCTTC; abundance: few; d_gene: TRBD1; v_gene: TRBV7-2; j_gene: TRBJ1-2
CDR3aa: CASSGQQGNTEAFF; CDR3nt: TGTGCCAGCAGCGGACAACAGGGGAACACTGAAGCTTTCTTT; abundance: once; d_gene: .; v_gene: TRBV9; j_gene: TRBJ1-1
CDR3aa: CASSLYRTSTYEQYF; CDR3nt: TGTGCCAGCAGTTTATACCGGACCTCTACCTACGAGCAGTACTTC; abundance: .; d_gene: .; v_gene: TRBV27; j_gene: TRBJ2-7
CDR3aa: CASNPQGTGELFF; CDR3nt: TGTGCCAGCAATCCCCAGGGGACCGGGGAGCTGTTTTTT; abundance: .; d_gene: .; v_gene: TRBV6-5; j_gene: TRBJ2-2
CDR3aa: CASSLSTRTYEQYF; CDR3nt: TGTGCCAGTAGTCTCTCCACTCGAACCTACGAGCAGTACTTC; abundance: .; d_gene: .; v_gene: TRBV19; j_gene: TRBJ2-7
CDR3aa: CASSGDGNYGYTF; CDR3nt: TGTGCCAGCAGCGGGGACGGTAACTATGGCTACACCTTC; abundance: once; d_gene: .; v_gene: TRBV7-3; j_gene: TRBJ1-2
CDR3aa: CASSNRGPVYGYTF; CDR3nt: TGTGCCAGCAGCAACAGGGGGCCCGTCTATGGCTACACCTTC; abundance: .; d_gene: TRBD1; v_gene: TRBV3-1/TRBV3-2; j_gene: TRBJ1-2
CDR3aa: CASSEIDRARQPQHF; CDR3nt: TGTGCCAGCAGCGAAATAGACAGGGCCCGTCAGCCCCAGCATTTT; abundance: .; d_gene: TRBD1; v_gene: TRBV28; j_gene: TRBJ1-5
CDR3aa: CASSLGVRAPEETQYF; CDR3nt: TGTGCCAGCAGCTTGGGGGTGAGGGCGCCCGAAGAGACCCAGTACTTC; abundance: .; d_gene: .; v_gene: TRBV5-4; j_gene: TRBJ2-5
CDR3aa: CASSGIAGESYNEQFF; CDR3nt: TGTGCCAGCAGTGGAATAGCGGGAGAAAGCTACAATGAGCAGTTCTTC; abundance: .; d_gene: TRBD2; v_gene: TRBV2; j_gene: TRBJ2-1
CDR3aa: CASSLRGGGPYEQYF; CDR3nt: TGTGCCAGCAGCTTAAGGGGCGGGGGGCCCTACGAGCAGTACTTC; abundance: .; d_gene: TRBD2; v_gene: TRBV7-6; j_gene: TRBJ2-7
CDR3aa: CASSFPANTGELFF; CDR3nt: TGTGCCAGCAGTTTTCCCGCGAACACCGGGGAGCTGTTTTTT; abundance: once; d_gene: .; v_gene: TRBV27; j_gene: TRBJ2-2
CDR3aa: CASSPTGGTYEQYF; CDR3nt: TGTGCCAGCAGCCCAACGGGGGGAACCTACGAGCAGTACTTC; abundance: .; d_gene: TRBD2; v_gene: TRBV25-1; j_gene: TRBJ2-7
CDR3aa: CAISDGTGDNSPLHF; CDR3nt: TGTGCCATCAGTGATGGGACAGGGGATAATTCACCCCTCCACTTT; abundance: .; d_gene: TRBD1; v_gene: TRBV10-3; j_gene: TRBJ1-6
CDR3aa: CASWRGQDEQYF; CDR3nt: TGTGCCAGCTGGCGGGGGCAGGACGAGCAGTACTTC; abundance: .; d_gene: .; v_gene: TRBV6-5; j_gene: TRBJ2-7
CDR3aa: CATSGVQGTGELFF; CDR3nt: TGTGCCACCAGTGGTGTCCAGGGGACCGGGGAGCTGTTTTTT; abundance: .; d_gene: .; v_gene: TRBV24-1; j_gene: TRBJ2-2
CDR3aa: CASRDGGAGGTGELFF; CDR3nt: TGTGCCAGCAGGGACGGGGGCGCGGGTGGCACCGGGGAGCTGTTTTTT; abundance: .; d_gene: .; v_gene: TRBV9; j_gene: TRBJ2-2
CDR3aa: CASSSDRVYANEKLFF; CDR3nt: TGTGCCAGCAGCTCGGACAGGGTATATGCTAATGAAAAACTGTTTTTT; abundance: .; d_gene: TRBD1; v_gene: TRBV5-5; j_gene: TRBJ1-4
CDR3aa: CAWRQGDQPQHF; CDR3nt: TGTGCCTGGAGACAGGGGGATCAGCCCCAGCATTTT; abundance: .; d_gene: TRBD1; v_gene: TRBV30; j_gene: TRBJ1-5
CDR3aa: CASSSSPETQYF; CDR3nt: TGTGCCAGCAGTTCCAGCCCGGAGACCCAGTACTTC; abundance: .; d_gene: .; v_gene: TRBV27; j_gene: TRBJ2-5
CDR3aa: CASSLGTGIIGYTF; CDR3nt: TGCGCCAGCAGCTTGGGGACAGGGATCATTGGCTACACCTTC; abundance: .; d_gene: TRBD1; v_gene: TRBV5-1; j_gene: TRBJ1-2
CDR3aa: CASSTKQGPGQPQHF; CDR3nt: TGTGCCAGTAGTACAAAACAGGGACCGGGTCAGCCCCAGCATTTT; abundance: .; d_gene: .; v_gene: TRBV19; j_gene: TRBJ1-5
CDR3aa: CASSLGAGPNTEAFF; CDR3nt: TGTGCCAGCAGCTTAGGGGCGGGGCCGAACACTGAAGCTTTCTTT; abundance: .; d_gene: .; v_gene: TRBV7-2; j_gene: TRBJ1-1
CDR3aa: CASSLSGGGTTVISYEQYF; CDR3nt: TGTGCCAGCAGCTTATCCGGGGGAGGAACCACCGTGATCTCCTACGAGCAGTACTTC; abundance: .; d_gene: .; v_gene: TRBV7-9; j_gene: TRBJ2-7
CDR3aa: CASSGGTYGHEQYF; CDR3nt: TGTGCCAGCAGCGGTGGGACGTACGGCCACGAGCAGTACTTC; abundance: many; d_gene: .; v_gene: TRBV9; j_gene: TRBJ2-7
CDR3aa: CASSQDSWRERSYNEQFF; CDR3nt: TGCGCCAGCAGCCAAGATAGCTGGCGGGAGAGATCCTACAATGAGCAGTTCTTC; abundance: .; d_gene: TRBD2; v_gene: TRBV4-1; j_gene: TRBJ2-1
CDR3aa: CASSDPRPYNEQFF; CDR3nt: TGTGCCAGCAGTGATCCACGACCCTACAATGAGCAGTTCTTC; abundance: .; d_gene: .; v_gene: TRBV25-1; j_gene: TRBJ2-1
CDR3aa: CATSRDQTAGANVLTF; CDR3nt: TGTGCCACCAGCAGAGATCAGACAGCAGGGGCCAACGTCCTGACTTTC; abundance: .; d_gene: .; v_gene: TRBV15; j_gene: TRBJ2-6
CDR3aa: CASSLTSRGHTGELFF; CDR3nt: TGTGCCAGCAGCTTAACGTCGAGGGGGCACACCGGGGAGCTGTTTTTT; abundance: .; d_gene: TRBD1; v_gene: TRBV7-3; j_gene: TRBJ2-2
CDR3aa: CSASRGRQFF; CDR3nt: TGCAGTGCTAGCCGGGGGAGGCAGTTCTTC; abundance: once; d_gene: .; v_gene: TRBV20-1; j_gene: TRBJ2-1
CDR3aa: CASKVGPSSYEQYF; CDR3nt: TGTGCCAGCAAAGTGGGTCCTTCCTCCTACGAGCAGTACTTC; abundance: .; d_gene: .; v_gene: TRBV6-5; j_gene: TRBJ2-7
CDR3aa: CASSQGNQPQHF; CDR3nt: TGTGCCAGCAGCCAAGGCAATCAGCCCCAGCATTTT; abundance: .; d_gene: .; v_gene: TRBV27; j_gene: TRBJ1-5
CDR3aa: CASSVGAGRTDTQYF; CDR3nt: TGTGCCAGCAGCGTAGGAGCGGGGCGCACAGATACGCAGTATTTT; abundance: .; d_gene: TRBD2; v_gene: TRBV9; j_gene: TRBJ2-3
CDR3aa: CSVDLDRSYGYTF; CDR3nt: TGCAGCGTTGATCTGGACAGGTCCTATGGCTACACCTTC; abundance: .; d_gene: TRBD1; v_gene: TRBV29-1; j_gene: TRBJ1-2
CDR3aa: CASSFNRISSYEQYF; CDR3nt: TGTGCCAGCAGTTTTAACCGAATAAGCTCCTACGAGCAGTACTTC; abundance: .; d_gene: .; v_gene: TRBV28; j_gene: TRBJ2-7
CDR3aa: CASRSGGQTGGNTIYF; CDR3nt: TGTGCCAGCAGGTCGGGGGGGCAGACGGGCGGAAACACCATATATTTT; abundance: .; d_gene: .; v_gene: TRBV28; j_gene: TRBJ1-3
CDR3aa: CASSLDGWDGQPQHF; CDR3nt: TGTGCCAGCAGCTTAGACGGCTGGGATGGGCAGCCCCAGCATTTT; abundance: .; d_gene: .; v_gene: TRBV11-2; j_gene: TRBJ1-5
CDR3aa: CASSQAPEGGGAGETQYF; CDR3nt: TGTGCCAGCAGCCAAGCCCCCGAGGGCGGGGGGGCCGGAGAGACCCAGTACTTC; abundance: .; d_gene: TRBD2; v_gene: TRBV4-2; j_gene: TRBJ2-5
CDR3aa: CASSPRNDRGAGPQHF; CDR3nt: TGTGCCAGCAGCCCCCGGAACGACAGGGGTGCAGGGCCCCAGCATTTT; abundance: .; d_gene: TRBD1; v_gene: TRBV7-2; j_gene: TRBJ1-5
CDR3aa: CASSEQGLKDIQYF; CDR3nt: TGTGCCAGCAGTGAACAAGGGCTTAAGGACATTCAGTACTTC; abundance: .; d_gene: .; v_gene: TRBV2; j_gene: TRBJ2-4
CDR3aa: CASSFRSGRTYQETQYF; CDR3nt: TGTGCCAGCAGTTTTCGTAGCGGGAGAACGTACCAAGAGACCCAGTACTTC; abundance: once; d_gene: TRBD2; v_gene: TRBV28; j_gene: TRBJ2-5
CDR3aa: CASSPGTGSEQYF; CDR3nt: TGTGCCAGCTCGCCCGGGACAGGGAGCGAGCAGTACTTC; abundance: .; d_gene: TRBD1; v_gene: TRBV18; j_gene: TRBJ2-7
CDR3aa: CASTSARLSTDTQYF; CDR3nt: TGCGCCAGCACTTCCGCCCGACTTAGCACAGATACGCAGTATTTT; abundance: few; d_gene: .; v_gene: TRBV10-1; j_gene: TRBJ2-3
CDR3aa: CASSPAPFQPQHF; CDR3nt: TGTGCCAGCAGCCCTGCGCCGTTCCAGCCCCAGCATTTT; abundance: .; d_gene: .; v_gene: TRBV5-5; j_gene: TRBJ1-5
CDR3aa: CASSPLAGAVTDTQYF; CDR3nt: TGCGCCAGCAGCCCTCTAGCGGGGGCCGTCACAGATACGCAGTATTTT; abundance: .; d_gene: TRBD2; v_gene: TRBV4-3; j_gene: TRBJ2-3
CDR3aa: CASTTDRDWNEQYF; CDR3nt: TGCGCCAGCACTACGGACAGGGACTGGAACGAGCAGTACTTC; abundance: .; d_gene: TRBD1; v_gene: TRBV10-2; j_gene: TRBJ2-7
CDR3aa: CASSFDSRGEQYF; CDR3nt: TGTGCCAGCAGCTTCGACAGCCGGGGCGAGCAGTACTTC; abundance: .; d_gene: .; v_gene: TRBV11-2; j_gene: TRBJ2-7
CDR3aa: CATSDLMWGSVTKNIQYF; CDR3nt: TGTGCCACCAGTGATTTGATGTGGGGCTCTGTGACCAAAAACATTCAGTACTTC; abundance: .; d_gene: .; v_gene: TRBV24-1; j_gene: TRBJ2-4